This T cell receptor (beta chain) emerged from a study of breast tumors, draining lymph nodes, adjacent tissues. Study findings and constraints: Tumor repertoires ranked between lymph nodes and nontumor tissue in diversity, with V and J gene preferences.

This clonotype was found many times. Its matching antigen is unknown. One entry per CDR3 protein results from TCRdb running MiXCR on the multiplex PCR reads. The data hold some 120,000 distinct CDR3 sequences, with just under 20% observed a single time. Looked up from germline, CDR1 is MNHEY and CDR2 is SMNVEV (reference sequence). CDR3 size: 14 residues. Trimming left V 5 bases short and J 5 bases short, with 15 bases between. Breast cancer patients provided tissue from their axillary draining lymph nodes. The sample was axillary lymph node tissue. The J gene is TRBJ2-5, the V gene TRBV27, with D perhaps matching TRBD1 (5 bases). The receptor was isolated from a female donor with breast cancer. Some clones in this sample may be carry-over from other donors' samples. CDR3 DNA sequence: TGTGCCAGCAGTCCCCCGGGCAGGGCCGAGACCCAGTACTTC. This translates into CASSPPGRAETQYF.